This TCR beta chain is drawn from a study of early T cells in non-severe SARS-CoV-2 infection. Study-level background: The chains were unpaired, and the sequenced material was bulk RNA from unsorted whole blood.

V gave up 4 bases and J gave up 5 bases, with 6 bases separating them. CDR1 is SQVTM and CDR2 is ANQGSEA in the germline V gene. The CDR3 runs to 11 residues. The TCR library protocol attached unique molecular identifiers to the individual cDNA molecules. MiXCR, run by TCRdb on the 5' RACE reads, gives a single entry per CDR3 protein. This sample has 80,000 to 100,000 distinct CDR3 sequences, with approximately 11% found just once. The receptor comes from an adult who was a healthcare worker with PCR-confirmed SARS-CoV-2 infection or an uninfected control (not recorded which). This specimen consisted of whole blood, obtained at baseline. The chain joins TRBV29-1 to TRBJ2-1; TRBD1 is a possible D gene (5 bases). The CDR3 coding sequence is TGCAGCGTTGTCAGGGACAATGAGCAGTTCTTC. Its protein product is CSVVRDNEQFF.